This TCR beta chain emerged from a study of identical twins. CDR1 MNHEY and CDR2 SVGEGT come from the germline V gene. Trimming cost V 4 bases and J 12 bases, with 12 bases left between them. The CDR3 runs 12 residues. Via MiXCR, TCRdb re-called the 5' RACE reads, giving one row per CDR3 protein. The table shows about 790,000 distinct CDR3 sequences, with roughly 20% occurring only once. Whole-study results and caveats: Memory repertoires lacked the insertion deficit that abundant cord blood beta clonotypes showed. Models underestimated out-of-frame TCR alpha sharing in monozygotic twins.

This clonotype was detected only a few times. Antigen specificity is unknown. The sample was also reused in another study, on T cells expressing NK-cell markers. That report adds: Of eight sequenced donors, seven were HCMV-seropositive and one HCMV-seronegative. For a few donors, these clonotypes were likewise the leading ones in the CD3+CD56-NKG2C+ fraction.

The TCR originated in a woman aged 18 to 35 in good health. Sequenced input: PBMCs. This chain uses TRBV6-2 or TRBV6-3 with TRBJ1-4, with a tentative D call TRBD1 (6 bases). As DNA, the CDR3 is TGTGCCAGCAGTTCCTGGACAGTGGAACTGTTTTTT. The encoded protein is CASSSWTVELFF.